This TCR beta chain was sequenced in a study of blood T cell repertoires in COVID-19. TCRdb's copy holds only in-frame clones and misses some; the assay was immunoSEQ multiplex PCR. The data contain about 80,000 clones, just over 85% of them seen just once; the ten biggest clones take up roughly 4.8%. V dropped 4 bases and J dropped 0; count of bases not matched to a gene: 12. The CDR3 length is 18 residues. Per germline, CDR1 LGHNA and CDR2 YNFKEQ. The specimen sequenced was peripheral blood. The receptor's source is a woman of 80 years or more with acute or convalescent COVID-19. The V and J genes are TRBV4-2 and TRBJ1-1; 9 bases fit TRBD1. The CDR3 spells CASSPSGQGTWVNTEAFF. DNA of the CDR3: TGTGCCAGCAGCCCTTCCGGACAGGGGACCTGGGTGAACACTGAAGCTTTCTTT.